A single sample gave rise to the 30 T cell receptor beta chains below, sequenced in a study of blood T cell repertoires in COVID-19. Using immunoSEQ multiplex PCR, the repertoire was profiled, and TCRdb retains in-frame clones only, with some absent. The sample holds about 210,000 clones, 80% seen once. What was sequenced was peripheral blood. The receptors come from a human donor in a cohort sampled during active COVID-19.

The chain uses TRBV28 and TRBJ2-2, with TRBD1 matching over 7 bases. The CDR3 runs 14 residues. CDR1 and CDR2 from the germline V gene are MDHEN and SYDVKM. CDR3 amino acids: CASFDRVNTGELFF. For the CDR3, the DNA is TGTGCGTCGTTCGACAGGGTGAACACCGGGGAGCTGTTTTTT.

V gene TRBV9 combines with J gene TRBJ2-3; 15 bases map to TRBD2. Germline trimming cut 3 bases from V and 2 bases from J; bases unmatched to any gene: 4. The CDR3 consists of 17 residues. Germline V CDR1 and CDR2: SGDLS, YYNGEE. DNA of the CDR3: TGTGCCAGCAGCGGTTGGACTAGCGGGGGGGTCACAGATACGCAGTATTTT. It is translated as CASSGWTSGGVTDTQYF.

The chain employs TRBV3-1 (or the pseudogene TRBV3-2) and TRBJ2-7; 13 bases map to TRBD2. The CDR3 length is 17 residues. CDR1 is LGHDT, CDR2 YNNKEL, per germline (reference sequence). After removal of 1 base from V and 2 bases from J, the junction contained 5 bases not matched to a gene. The CDR3: CASSQVSGTSGTYEQYF. Written as DNA, the CDR3 is TGTGCCAGCAGCCAAGTGTCCGGGACTAGCGGGACCTACGAGCAGTACTTC.

V usage is TRBV3-1 (or the pseudogene TRBV3-2) and J usage is TRBJ2-1; 11 bases map to TRBD2. Unmatched junction bases numbered 8, after V lost 1 base and J lost 9 bases. CDR3 size: 16 residues. Germline V gene sequence: CDR1 LGHDT, CDR2 YNNKEL (reference sequence). CDR3 DNA: TGTGCCAGCAGCCAAGTAACGACTAGCGGGACCGGTGAGCAGTTCTTC. This translates into CASSQVTTSGTGEQFF.

The chain employs TRBV6-5 and TRBJ1-5, with 7 bases fitting TRBD1. The J segment lost 4 bases and the V segment lost 6 bases, leaving 6 bases of the junction unmatched. The CDR3 runs 14 residues. The germline gives CDR1 MNHEY, CDR2 SVGAGI. This chain's CDR3 is CASRRDRVNQPQHF. The CDR3 DNA follows: TGTGCCAGCAGACGCGACAGGGTTAATCAGCCCCAGCATTTT.

This clone was detected only a few times. This chain uses TRBV30 with TRBJ1-3; D is unresolved. Trimming took 3 bases from V and 2 from J, leaving 5 bases between them. The CDR3 totals 12 residues. Germline lookup yields CDR1 GTSNPN and CDR2 SVGIG (reference sequence). The CDR3 is CAWSTAGNTIYF. The CDR3 DNA reads as TGTGCCTGGAGCACGGCTGGAAACACCATATATTTT.

The chain joins TRBV5-1 to TRBJ1-2; 11 bases agree with TRBD1. The CDR3 length is 15 residues. The trim removed 3 bases at V and 4 bases at J, leaving 5 bases unmatched. In germline, CDR1 is SGHRS, CDR2 YFSETQ. CDR3 coding DNA: TGCGCCAGCAGCTGGACAGGGGGCAAGAGCTATGGCTACACCTTC. This gives the protein CASSWTGGKSYGYTF.

V and J are TRBV24-1 and TRBJ1-4; possibly TRBD1 for D (5 bases). CDR3 length: 15 residues. V was pared by 8 bases and J by 7 bases, with 19 bases between. Germline V gene sequence: CDR1 KGHDR, CDR2 SFDVKD. CDR3 protein: CATIALGGLSEKLFF. CDR3 DNA sequence: TGTGCCACCATTGCCCTCGGGGGGTTGAGTGAAAAACTGTTTTTT.

The chain employs TRBV6-5 and TRBJ2-1, with 14 bases lining up with TRBD2. From germline, CDR1 is MNHEY and CDR2 SVGAGI. With V trimmed by 7 bases and J by 6 bases, 2 bases remained unmatched. The length of the CDR3 is 14 residues. CDR3 DNA: TGTGCCAGCACTGGACTAGCGGGAGGCAATGAGCAGTTCTTC. Protein: CASTGLAGGNEQFF.

The chain employs TRBV5-1 and TRBJ2-3, with TRBD2 matching 12 bases. CDR1 SGHRS and CDR2 YFSETQ come from the germline V gene. J was trimmed by 4 bases and V by 6 bases; bases with no gene match: 6. The CDR3 loop spans 15 amino acids. Here the CDR3 reads CASILAGGQADTQYF. The CDR3 DNA sequence: TGCGCCAGCATCCTAGCGGGGGGGCAGGCAGATACGCAGTATTTT.

The chain joins TRBV4-3 to TRBJ1-4, with no clear D. The CDR3 contains 13 residues. V was cut by 2 bases and J by 8 bases, with 9 bases left in between. CDR1 and CDR2 from the germline V gene are LGHNA and YSLEER. The CDR3 region is CASSQTIREKLFF. The CDR3 region has the DNA TGCGCCAGCAGCCAAACCATCCGGGAAAAACTGTTTTTT.

The V call is TRBV28, the J call TRBJ1-3; 7 bases match TRBD1. With 6 bases clipped from V and 9 bases from J, the junction kept 17 bases outside the gene matches. From germline, CDR1 is MDHEN and CDR2 SYDVKM. This CDR3 contains 16 residues. CDR3: CASSPIQGRGTSTIYF. The DNA of the CDR3 is TGTGCCAGCAGCCCGATACAGGGGAGAGGAACAAGCACCATATATTTT.

This sequence joins TRBV5-1 and TRBJ2-5; D possibly corresponds to TRBD1 (6 bases). V gave up 0 bases and J gave up 0 bases, with 12 bases separating them. The CDR3 covers 16 residues. Germline V lookup: CDR1 SGHRS, CDR2 YFSETQ. The CDR3 nucleotides are TGCGCCAGCAGCTTGGGGACAGTGCCCAACCAAGAGACCCAGTACTTC. Translating it yields CASSLGTVPNQETQYF.

The chain has TRBV7-8 and TRBJ2-2, with TRBD2 matching 8 bases. Germline V CDR1 and CDR2: SGHVS, FQNEAQ. Trimming took 2 bases from V and 6 from J; bases not matched to a gene: 11. This CDR3 has 17 residues. The CDR3 reads CASSLNFFGRAAGELFF. In DNA, the CDR3 is TGTGCCAGCAGCTTAAATTTTTTCGGGAGGGCCGCCGGGGAGCTGTTTTTT.

CDR3 sequence (DNA): TGTGCCAGCAGCCAAGATGGCAGATATAATTCACCCCTCCACTTT. Translating gives CASSQDGRYNSPLHF. The V and J genes are TRBV4-2 and TRBJ1-6; no definite D call. Trimming shortened V by 0 bases and J by 4 bases, and 7 bases separated the two germline ends. The CDR3 covers 15 residues. Germline CDR1 is LGHNA and CDR2 is YNFKEQ.

This chain joins TRBV6-5 and TRBJ2-1; D call uncertain. V dropped 0 bases and J dropped 4 bases, with 7 bases sitting between them. The CDR3 spans 14 residues. Germline V gives CDR1 MNHEY, CDR2 SVGAGI. The CDR3 here is CASSYSAEYNEQFF. Written as DNA, the CDR3 is TGTGCCAGCAGTTACTCGGCGGAATACAATGAGCAGTTCTTC.

V usage is TRBV4-3 and J usage is TRBJ2-1, with a weak D call TRBD2 (5 bases). CDR1 and CDR2 (germline): LGHNA, YSLEER. V was clipped by 8 bases and J by 5 bases, with 19 bases between them. This CDR3 has 15 amino acids. CDR3 nucleotide sequence: TGCGCCAGCGGACGGGGTCGGCACGGGGACAATGAGCAGTTCTTC. It encodes CASGRGRHGDNEQFF.

J is TRBJ2-7 and V is TRBV9; the D gene is possibly TRBD2 (6 bases). The germline gives CDR1 SGDLS, CDR2 YYNGEE. This CDR3 is built from 15 residues. With 4 bases removed from V and 2 bases from J, the gap between germline ends came to 16 bases. The CDR3 sequence is CASSPPGAGPYEQYF. In DNA, the CDR3 is TGTGCCAGCAGCCCACCGGGAGCGGGTCCCTACGAGCAGTACTTC.

This clone was seen once. The chain joins TRBV24-1 to TRBJ2-7; 9 bases align to TRBD2. J gave up 7 bases and V 2 bases, and 11 bases lay outside the gene matches. The CDR3 extends over 16 amino acids. CDR1 is KGHDR and CDR2 is SFDVKD in the germline V gene. The CDR3 DNA sequence: TGTGCCACCAGTGATTCCGGGACTAGCTCACCAGCAGAGCAGTACTTC. Translation gives CATSDSGTSSPAEQYF.

This clone has only one observation. CDR3 in DNA: TGTGCCAGCAGCTTACAGGGGAACCCGCGCACTGAAGCTTTCTTT. This gives the protein CASSLQGNPRTEAFF. The J gene is TRBJ1-1, the V gene TRBV9; 7 bases map to TRBD1. The V and J ends lost 4 bases and 4 bases, in that order; junction bases with no gene match: 10. The CDR3 spans 15 residues. Germline V lookup: CDR1 SGDLS, CDR2 YYNGEE.

In nucleotides, the CDR3 is TGTGCCAGCAGCTACATCGAGGACAGGGTTCAGACAAACTATGGCTACACCTTC. Translation: CASSYIEDRVQTNYGYTF. This chain joins TRBV7-8 and TRBJ1-2; the match to TRBD1 covers 8 bases. Germline V gives CDR1 SGHVS, CDR2 FQNEAQ. The CDR3 has 18 residues. V lost 4 bases, J lost 2 bases, and 15 bases stayed unmatched.

The chain combines TRBV10-1 with TRBJ1-2; 10 bases are shared with TRBD1. Losses at the gene ends were 10 bases for V and 3 bases for J; bases not matched to a gene: 14. CDR1 and CDR2 from the germline V gene are WNHNN and SYGVQD (reference sequence). The CDR3 has 16 residues. The CDR3 loop reads CAIATGGRVCDYGYTF. CDR3 in DNA: TGCGCCATCGCGACAGGGGGCAGGGTTTGTGACTATGGCTACACCTTC.

The chain links TRBV19 to TRBJ1-1, with D possibly TRBD1 on 5 matching bases. V lost 7 bases and J 0 bases, leaving 9 bases between the germline ends. This CDR3 region has 13 residues. In germline, CDR1 is LNHDA, CDR2 SQIVND (reference sequence). The CDR3, as DNA: TGTGCCAGTACCGACAGACTGAACACTGAAGCTTTCTTT. Protein: CASTDRLNTEAFF.

The chain recombines TRBV24-1 with TRBJ2-2, with 9 bases aligning to TRBD1. CDR1 is KGHDR and CDR2 is SFDVKD in the germline V gene. After removal of 6 bases from V and 4 bases from J, the junction contained 20 bases not matched to a gene. The CDR3 is 20 residues long. The CDR3 bases are TGTGCCACCAGTCAGCCACCGGGACAGGGAACAGGGCGTGGCACCGGGGAGCTGTTTTTT. Protein: CATSQPPGQGTGRGTGELFF.

The rearrangement joins TRBV29-1 to TRBJ2-3; D perhaps matches TRBD2 (5 bases). CDR3 length equals 13 residues. Per germline, CDR1 SQVTM and CDR2 ANQGSEA. Trimming took off 7 bases at V and 2 bases at J, with 13 bases between the two ends. The CDR3 sequence: CSAGSVSTDTQYF. CDR3 in DNA: TGCAGCGCTGGGAGCGTATCCACAGATACGCAGTATTTT.

The chain uses TRBV6-1 and TRBJ2-5; a weak D match, TRBD2 (6 bases). The V end was cut by 3 bases, the J end by 4 bases, with 15 bases between. Germline-derived CDR1 and CDR2 are MNHNS and SASEGT. CDR3 size: 15 residues. CDR3 residues: CASSDLRGIGETQYF. In nucleotides, the CDR3 is TGTGCCAGCAGTGACCTTCGGGGGATCGGAGAGACCCAGTACTTC.

This clone has just one count. J is TRBJ2-7 and V is TRBV5-6, with TRBD1 identical over 8 bases. Germline assignment: CDR1 SGHDT and CDR2 YYEEEE. The CDR3 loop spans 15 amino acids. J gave up 3 bases and V 4 bases, and 9 bases lay outside the gene matches. The DNA for the CDR3 is TGTGCCAGCAGCCCGACGGACAGGGAATACTACGAGCAGTACTTC. This encodes CASSPTDREYYEQYF.

Here the CDR3 reads CASSKGGLNTEAFF. The CDR3 nucleotides are TGTGCCAGCAGTAAAGGAGGACTCAACACTGAAGCTTTCTTT. The chain employs TRBV28 and TRBJ1-1, with D unclear. CDR1 is MDHEN and CDR2 is SYDVKM in the germline V gene. The length of the CDR3 is 14 residues. V was cut by 5 bases and J by 2 bases, with 12 bases left in between. Using reference TRBV28 and TRBJ1-1 for the parts outside the CDR3, the full variable domain is DVKVTQSSRYLVKRTGEKVFLECVQDMDHENMFWYRQDPGLGLRLIYFSYDVKMKEKGDIPEGYSVSREKKERFSLILESASTNQTSMYLCASSKGGLNTEAFFGQGTRLTVV.

The rearrangement uses TRBV7-2 and TRBJ2-7; 7 nucleotides align to TRBD1. The CDR3 has 14 residues. The V gene end was trimmed by 5 bases and the J gene end by 2 bases; junction bases not matched to a gene: 6. Germline CDR1 and CDR2: SGHTA and FQGNSA. CDR3 loop: CASSPRGPAYEQYF. The CDR3 coding sequence is TGTGCCAGCAGCCCGAGGGGGCCCGCCTACGAGCAGTACTTC. Complete variable domain (other parts from reference TRBV7-2 and TRBJ2-7): GAGVSQSPSNKVTEKGKDVELRCDPISGHTALYWYRQSLGQGLEFLIYFQGNSAPDKSGLPSDRFSAERTGGSVSTLTIQRTQQEDSAVYLCASSPRGPAYEQYFGPGTRLTVT.

For the CDR3, the DNA is TGCAGCGTTGCTACAGCCACAGATACGCAGTATTTT. Its translation: CSVATATDTQYF. J is TRBJ2-3 and V is TRBV29-1; D unresolved. This CDR3 contains 12 residues. Trimming left V 4 bases short and J 2 bases short, with 7 bases between. Looked up from germline, CDR1 is SQVTM and CDR2 is ANQGSEA.